The 31 T cell receptor beta chains below were found in one sample sequenced in a study of CD8 T cells in Susac syndrome. After extraction with the RNeasy kit, roughly 0.5 to 1 ug of the RNA was reverse transcribed using random hexamers. One entry per CDR3 protein results from TCRdb running MiXCR on the immunoSEQ multiplex PCR reads. The table lists about 300,000 distinct CDR3 sequences, roughly 85% of them singletons. Sequencing input: CD8+ T cells from PBMCs. The receptors stem from a human donor with multiple sclerosis.

This sequence joins TRBV19 and TRBJ1-2, with D maybe TRBD1 (5 bases). CDR3 length equals 15 residues. V lost 7 bases and J lost 4, with 19 bases in between. Germline V gene data show CDR1 as LNHDA and CDR2 as SQIVND (reference sequence). CDR3: CASIPRDGPVYGYTF. CDR3 nucleotides: TGTGCCAGTATCCCTAGGGACGGACCGGTCTATGGCTACACCTTC.

The rearrangement uses TRBV6-2 or TRBV6-3 and TRBJ2-1, with 10 bases identical to TRBD2. CDR3 length: 15 amino acids. V trimming: 2 bases; J trimming: 6 bases; junction bases outside the gene matches: 4. Germline loops: CDR1 MNHEY, CDR2 SVGEGT. CDR3 sequence reads: CASSYPSGRVNEQFF. The CDR3 nucleotides read TGTGCCAGCAGTTACCCTAGCGGGAGAGTCAATGAGCAGTTCTTC.

The V call is TRBV7-8, the J call TRBJ1-1; weak D call: TRBD1 (5 bases). Germline-derived CDR1 and CDR2 are SGHVS and FQNEAQ. The CDR3 consists of 16 residues. V was clipped by 3 bases and J by 1 base, with 15 bases between them. CDR3 in DNA: TGTGCCAGCAGCTTCGTTCCGGGGGGGGAGAACACTGAAGCTTTCTTT. Its protein product is CASSFVPGGENTEAFF.

The rearrangement joins TRBV7-2 to TRBJ2-7; D unclear. V lost 7 bases, J lost 4 bases, and 14 bases lay in between. The CDR3 has 13 residues. The germline CDR1 and CDR2 sequences are SGHTA and FQGNSA. The CDR3 sequence: CASTPSPFYEQYF. In DNA form, the CDR3 reads TGTGCCAGCACCCCTTCCCCCTTTTACGAGCAGTACTTC.

The gene calls are TRBV7-9 and TRBJ2-2; 7 nucleotides align to TRBD2. The CDR3 is made up of 16 amino acids. CDR1 SEHNR and CDR2 FQNEAQ come from the germline V gene (reference sequence). The trim removed 5 bases at V and 7 bases at J, leaving 13 bases unmatched. The CDR3 nucleotides are TGTGCCAGCAGCCCCGGACTACCTGGCGGGGGCGGGGAGCTGTTTTTT. Translation gives CASSPGLPGGGGELFF.

This clonotype has a handful of counts. The chain joins TRBV27 to TRBJ2-1, with 7 bases identical to TRBD2. From germline, CDR1 is MNHEY and CDR2 SMNVEV (reference sequence). V lost 2 bases to trimming and J lost 7 bases; unmatched junction nucleotides: 8. The CDR3 contains 15 residues. CDR3 sequence reads: CASSLGVAGINEQFF. For the CDR3, the DNA is TGTGCCAGCAGTTTAGGGGTAGCGGGTATTAATGAGCAGTTCTTC.

This chain connects TRBV5-6 to TRBJ1-1; D is perhaps TRBD1 (5 bases). The CDR3 is 16 amino acids. The germline gives CDR1 SGHDT, CDR2 YYEEEE. Trimming cost V 0 bases and J 5 bases, with 17 bases left between them. CDR3 DNA sequence: TGTGCCAGCAGCTTGGAAGCGAGGGGCGCTCGGACTGAAGCTTTCTTT. It encodes CASSLEARGARTEAFF.

The genes are TRBV7-8 and TRBJ2-3; maybe TRBD2 (6 bases). Germline V gene sequence: CDR1 SGHVS, CDR2 FQNEAQ. CDR3 length equals 13 residues. Trimming left V 6 bases short and J 4 bases short, with 11 bases between. Here the CDR3 reads CASRGGAADTQYF. The DNA of the CDR3 is TGTGCCAGCAGGGGAGGTGCGGCAGATACGCAGTATTTT.

This clonotype was seen a single time. This chain connects TRBV6-5 to TRBJ2-7; perhaps TRBD1 as D (5 bases). CDR3 length equals 15 residues. The V and J ends lost 5 bases and 1 base respectively, with 15 bases between them. The V gene's germline CDR1 is MNHEY and CDR2 SVGAGI. In DNA, the CDR3 is TGTGCCAGCAGTAACGACAGTATAAGATCCTACGAGCAGTACTTC. As protein: CASSNDSIRSYEQYF.

V and J are TRBV7-8 and TRBJ2-7; tentative D call: TRBD2 (5 bases). Between the trimmed V and J ends, which lost 1 base and 1 base, there was a span of 14 bases. The CDR3 spans 16 residues. The germline CDR1 and CDR2 sequences are SGHVS and FQNEAQ. CDR3 coding DNA: TGTGCCAGCAGCTTAGGATCTAGCCTACGGTCCTACGAGCAGTACTTC. This encodes CASSLGSSLRSYEQYF.

This chain uses TRBV28 with TRBJ2-5, with D perhaps TRBD2 (5 bases). The CDR3 has 12 amino acids. V lost 10 bases, J lost 1 base, and 10 bases lay in between. CDR1 MDHEN and CDR2 SYDVKM come from the germline V gene. DNA of the CDR3: TGTGCCATCCGGGGTCCCCAAGAGACCCAGTACTTC. This gives the protein CAIRGPQETQYF.

This clonotype showed up just a few times. The rearrangement links TRBV20-1 to TRBJ2-7; 7 bases line up with TRBD2. This CDR3 contains 13 residues. V lost 7 bases to trimming and J lost 9 bases; unmatched junction nucleotides: 15. The germline gives CDR1 DFQATT, CDR2 SNEGSKA (reference sequence). The CDR3 spells CSVSLRDWGGQYF. The CDR3 DNA follows: TGCAGTGTTTCTCTGCGAGACTGGGGGGGGCAGTACTTC.

The chain employs TRBV20-1 and TRBJ2-3, with D tentatively TRBD1 (6 bases). Trimming took 2 bases from V and 0 from J, leaving 9 bases between them. Germline values: CDR1 DFQATT, CDR2 SNEGSKA (reference sequence). The CDR3 is 14 residues long. The CDR3 DNA reads as TGCAGTGCTAGACAGGGGCTTAGCACAGATACGCAGTATTTT. Protein product: CSARQGLSTDTQYF.

The gene calls are TRBV7-2 and TRBJ2-7, with D perhaps matching TRBD2 (6 bases). The germline gives CDR1 SGHTA, CDR2 FQGNSA. With 3 bases removed from V and 6 bases from J, the gap between germline ends came to 15 bases. The CDR3 contains 14 residues. The CDR3 bases are TGTGCCAGCAGCTTCCTAGCGCCGGCAGGCGAGCAGTACTTC. It codes for CASSFLAPAGEQYF.

This clonotype was seen once. V gene TRBV2 combines with J gene TRBJ2-3; 10 bases align to TRBD2. The CDR3 is 20 amino acids. V trimming: 4 bases; J trimming: 5 bases; junction bases outside the gene matches: 21. Germline lookup yields CDR1 SNHLY and CDR2 FYNNEI. CDR3 coding DNA: TGTGCCAGCAGTGTCCCCCCAGCGGGAGGGCCAACCAGGGATGAAGATACGCAGTATTTT. Protein product: CASSVPPAGGPTRDEDTQYF.

The chain combines TRBV20-1 with TRBJ2-2; possible D gene TRBD2, 5 bases. The CDR3 is 17 residues long. The germline V gene has CDR1 DFQATT and CDR2 SNEGSKA (reference sequence). V was pared by 1 base and J by 3 bases, with 18 bases between. The DNA of the CDR3 is TGCAGTGCTAGAGCCCCCCAGAGGGCGAGGGACACCGGGGAGCTGTTTTTT. This codes for CSARAPQRARDTGELFF.

The chain joins TRBV6-5 to TRBJ2-2; D call uncertain. Germline loops: CDR1 MNHEY, CDR2 SVGAGI. Trimming took off 2 bases at V and 0 bases at J, with 10 bases between the two ends. The CDR3 runs 16 residues. The CDR3 nucleotides read TGTGCCAGCAGTTACGCCCCAACAGCGAACACCGGGGAGCTGTTTTTT. Translation gives CASSYAPTANTGELFF.

This clonotype was counted only a few times. The V call is TRBV27, the J call TRBJ2-7, with 10 bases matching TRBD2. The CDR3 loop spans 14 amino acids. V trimming: 3 bases; J trimming: 3 bases; junction bases outside the gene matches: 2. Germline CDR1 and CDR2: MNHEY and SMNVEV (reference sequence). The CDR3 DNA follows: TGTGCCAGCAGTTTGTCTAGCGGGGGCTACGAGCAGTACTTC. Translating it yields CASSLSSGGYEQYF.

This chain uses TRBV27 with TRBJ1-5, with 7 bases aligning to TRBD1. CDR1 and CDR2 from the germline V gene are MNHEY and SMNVEV (reference sequence). V lost 2 bases to trimming and J lost 6 bases; unmatched junction nucleotides: 4. This CDR3 is built from 14 residues. The CDR3 DNA follows: TGTGCCAGCAGTTTAACAGGGGAGGGTCAGCCCCAGCATTTT. This encodes CASSLTGEGQPQHF.

This chain links TRBV7-2 with TRBJ2-1; 7 bases align to TRBD1. CDR1 is SGHTA, CDR2 FQGNSA, per germline. Trimming removed 3 bases from V and 6 bases from J; junction bases left unmatched: 2. This CDR3 is built from 13 residues. The CDR3: CASSLGTVNEQFF. CDR3 nucleotides: TGTGCCAGCAGCTTGGGGACAGTCAATGAGCAGTTCTTC.

The rearrangement links TRBV6-5 to TRBJ1-5; unclear D gene. The CDR3 runs to 13 residues. V shed 0 bases and J shed 6 bases, with 6 bases lying between them. Germline V gene lookup returns CDR1 MNHEY and CDR2 SVGAGI. The CDR3 nucleotides are TGTGCCAGCAGTTACTCGATTAGTCAGCCCCAGCATTTT. Translating gives CASSYSISQPQHF.

V gene TRBV28 combines with J gene TRBJ2-5; a weak D match, TRBD2 (6 bases). Between the trimmed V and J ends, which lost 5 bases and 0 bases, there was a span of 13 bases. Germline V CDR1 and CDR2: MDHEN, SYDVKM. The CDR3 spans 15 residues. The CDR3 loop is CASSPPSEHQETQYF. CDR3 in DNA: TGTGCCAGCAGTCCTCCTAGCGAGCACCAAGAGACCCAGTACTTC.

V and J are TRBV20-1 and TRBJ2-1; D is possibly TRBD1 or TRBD2 (6 bases each). This CDR3 comprises 16 residues. V was cut by 3 bases and J by 8 bases, with 23 bases left in between. Germline-derived CDR1 and CDR2 are DFQATT and SNEGSKA (reference sequence). The CDR3 DNA is TGCAGTGCTAGTGGAGGGCCCAGGGGAACGTACGATGAGCAGTTCTTC. It is translated as CSASGGPRGTYDEQFF.

The J gene is TRBJ2-3, the V gene TRBV28; TRBD2 agrees at 8 bases. V shed 5 bases and J 5 bases; nucleotides not matched to a gene: 9. Germline CDR1 and CDR2: MDHEN and SYDVKM. There are 15 residues in the CDR3. The CDR3 loop is CASSPGGEAGDTQYF. The CDR3 DNA follows: TGTGCCAGCAGTCCGGGGGGGGAGGCCGGAGATACGCAGTATTTT. Based on the CDR3 plus reference TRBV28 and TRBJ2-3, the full variable domain is DVKVTQSSRYLVKRTGEKVFLECVQDMDHENMFWYRQDPGLGLRLIYFSYDVKMKEKGDIPEGYSVSREKKERFSLILESASTNQTSMYLCASSPGGEAGDTQYFGPGTRLTVL.

V and J are TRBV7-9 and TRBJ1-5, with 9 bases identical to TRBD1. The CDR3 loop spans 15 amino acids. Germline values: CDR1 SEHNR, CDR2 FQNEAQ (reference sequence). With V trimmed by 6 bases and J by 4 bases, 7 bases remained unmatched. The CDR3, as DNA: TGTGCCAGCAGTTCGTGGACAGGGGCGAATCAGCCCCAGCATTTT. It encodes CASSSWTGANQPQHF.

The chain carries TRBV28 and TRBJ2-7, with 8 nucleotides matching TRBD2. The CDR3 is 14 residues long. Trimming at V came to 6 bases and at J to 2 bases, leaving 6 bases not matched to a gene. Looked up from germline, CDR1 is MDHEN and CDR2 is SYDVKM. The CDR3 reads CASSKRERPYEQYF. CDR3 DNA sequence: TGTGCCAGCAGCAAGCGGGAGCGTCCCTACGAGCAGTACTTC.

The chain carries TRBV9 and TRBJ2-2, with TRBD2 identical over 7 bases. CDR1 and CDR2 (germline): SGDLS, YYNGEE. The CDR3 length is 16 residues. The J segment lost 3 bases and the V segment lost 0 bases, leaving 5 bases of the junction unmatched. The CDR3 reads CASSVAGGSDTGELFF. The CDR3 DNA reads as TGTGCCAGCAGCGTAGCTGGCGGGAGTGACACCGGGGAGCTGTTTTTT.

This chain links TRBV7-6 with TRBJ1-5; unclear D gene. The CDR3 contains 18 residues. In germline, CDR1 is SGHVS, CDR2 FNYEAQ. V dropped 3 bases and J dropped 8 bases, with 26 bases sitting between them. The CDR3 region has the DNA TGTGCCAGCAGCTTTTACCGTATTTCCTCGGCGTCGGTGAAGCCCCAGCATTTT. Its translation: CASSFYRISSASVKPQHF.

The chain recombines TRBV9 with TRBJ2-3; 10 bases map to TRBD1. CDR1 is SGDLS, CDR2 YYNGEE, per germline. The CDR3 sequence is 15 residues long. Trimming removed 3 bases from V and 5 bases from J; junction bases left unmatched: 6. CDR3 loop: CASSAKTGGRDTQYF. Written as DNA, the CDR3 is TGTGCCAGCAGCGCTAAGACAGGGGGCAGAGATACGCAGTATTTT.

The chain carries TRBV25-1 and TRBJ2-1; a possible D gene is TRBD2 (6 bases). This CDR3 has 15 residues. The V gene lost 3 bases and the J gene lost 0 bases, with 9 bases spanning the gap. Looked up from germline, CDR1 is MGHDK and CDR2 is SYGVNS. The CDR3 nucleotides are TGTGCCAGCAGTGACCGGGAGCTCTCCTACAATGAGCAGTTCTTC. Encoded protein: CASSDRELSYNEQFF.

This rearrangement joins TRBV14 to TRBJ1-1; D not certain. CDR1 and CDR2 (germline): SGHDN, FVKESK. The ends were cut back, 4 bases at V and 10 bases at J, with 7 bases in the middle. The CDR3 consists of 10 residues. CDR3 loop: CASSPTPAFF. The CDR3 DNA is TGTGCCAGCAGCCCCACCCCAGCTTTCTTT.